This T cell receptor beta chain was captured by sequencing in a study of identical twins. Study conclusions and caveats: For out-of-frame alpha sequences shared by twins, low generation probability was in excess. Rather than following the same donors, the conclusions depended on cross-sectional statistical analysis. Zero-insertion results could be subject to partial confounding by invariant MAIT and iNKT cells.

In regard to this clonotype: Its antigen is still unknown.

There are 14 residues in the CDR3. Trimming removed 7 bases from V and 4 bases from J; junction bases left unmatched: 6. Per germline, CDR1 SGHRS and CDR2 YFSETQ. TCRdb analysed the 5' RACE reads with MiXCR anew, one entry per CDR3 protein. Here the sample spans about 530,000 distinct CDR3 sequences, approximately 16% being singletons. These data also featured in a second study, about yellow fever vaccine responses in identical twins.

The chain has TRBV5-1 and TRBJ2-1; TRBD1 matches 9 bases. The sample taken for sequencing was CD4+ T cells sorted from blood. The receptor was isolated from a woman in her late teens or twenties in good health. CDR3 sequence: CASAGTGLYNEQFF. DNA of the CDR3: TGCGCCAGCGCCGGGACAGGGTTATACAATGAGCAGTTCTTC.